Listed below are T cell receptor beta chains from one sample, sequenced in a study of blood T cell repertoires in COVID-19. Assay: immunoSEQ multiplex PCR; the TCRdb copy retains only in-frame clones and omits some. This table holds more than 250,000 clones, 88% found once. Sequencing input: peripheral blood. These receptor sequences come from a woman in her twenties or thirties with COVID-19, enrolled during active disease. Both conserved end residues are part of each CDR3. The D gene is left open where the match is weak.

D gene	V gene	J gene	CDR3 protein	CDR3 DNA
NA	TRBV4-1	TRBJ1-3	CASSQDTGSRNTIYF	TGCGCCAGCAGCCAAGATACGGGTTCCCGAAACACCATATATTTT
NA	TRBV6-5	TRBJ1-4	CENSGASEKLFF	TGTGAAAACTCAGGGGCGTCTGAAAAACTGTTTTTT
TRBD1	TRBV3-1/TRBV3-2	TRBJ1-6	CASSGRQGRESPLHF	TGTGCCAGCAGCGGTCGACAGGGAAGGGAATCACCCCTCCACTTT
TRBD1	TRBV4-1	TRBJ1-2	CASSQGRWRGQGYGYTF	TGCGCCAGCAGCCAGGGAAGATGGAGGGGGCAGGGCTATGGCTACACCTTC
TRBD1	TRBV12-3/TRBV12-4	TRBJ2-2	CASADRVPGELFF	TGTGCCAGCGCGGACAGGGTCCCCGGGGAGCTGTTTTTT
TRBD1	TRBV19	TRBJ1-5	CASSDADRSNQPQHF	TGTGCCAGTAGCGACGCGGACAGGAGCAATCAGCCCCAGCATTTT
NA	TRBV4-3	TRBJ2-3	CASSQEEGYTQYF	TGCGCCAGCAGCCAAGAGGAGGGGTATACGCAGTATTTT
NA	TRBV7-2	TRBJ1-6	CASSLALRADPLHF	TGTGCCAGCAGCTTAGCGTTGAGGGCTGACCCCCTCCACTTT
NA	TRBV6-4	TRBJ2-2	CASSDSDSSVTGELFF	TGTGCCAGCAGTGACTCCGACAGTTCGGTCACCGGGGAGCTGTTTTTT
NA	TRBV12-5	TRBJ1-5	CASGRWGPQQPQHF	TGTGCTAGTGGCCGTTGGGGGCCCCAACAGCCCCAGCATTTT
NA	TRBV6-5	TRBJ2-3	CASSSRRGLGTDTQYF	TGTGCCAGCAGTTCCAGGCGGGGGCTAGGCACAGATACGCAGTATTTT
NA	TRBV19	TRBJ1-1	CASSPELGANTEAFF	TGTGCCAGTAGTCCCGAGCTGGGAGCGAACACTGAAGCTTTCTTT
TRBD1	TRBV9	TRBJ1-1	CASSVVTGNMNTEAFF	TGTGCCAGCAGCGTAGTGACAGGGAACATGAACACTGAAGCTTTCTTT
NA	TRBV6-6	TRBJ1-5	CASSYFQGTGPQHF	TGTGCCAGCAGTTACTTCCAGGGCACTGGGCCCCAGCATTTT
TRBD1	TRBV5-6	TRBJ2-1	CASSLWDSYNEQFF	TGTGCCAGCAGCTTGTGGGACAGCTACAATGAGCAGTTCTTC
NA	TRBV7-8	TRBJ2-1	CASSSRRGGVSDEQFF	TGTGCCAGCAGCTCCAGGAGGGGCGGGGTTAGCGATGAGCAGTTCTTC
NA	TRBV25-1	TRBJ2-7	CASSGSSWEQYF	TGTGCCAGCTCCGGGAGCTCCTGGGAGCAGTACTTC
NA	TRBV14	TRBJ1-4	CASSRTPGADEKLFF	TGTGCCAGCAGCCGAACTCCGGGAGCTGATGAAAAACTGTTTTTT
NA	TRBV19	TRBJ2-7	CASSISTGSYEQYF	TGTGCCAGTAGTATCTCTACGGGGAGCTACGAGCAGTACTTC
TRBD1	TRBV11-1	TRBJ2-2	CASGRGQMNTGELFF	TGTGCCAGCGGAAGGGGACAGATGAACACCGGGGAGCTGTTTTTT
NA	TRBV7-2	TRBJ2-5	CASSLSGSTQYF	TGTGCCAGCAGCTTATCAGGGTCGACCCAGTACTTC
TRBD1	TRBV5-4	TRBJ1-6	CASSLKGQGSSPLHF	TGTGCCAGCAGCTTGAAGGGACAGGGTTCTTCACCCCTCCACTTT